This TCR beta chain comes out of a study of blood T cell repertoires in COVID-19. Study background: The United States, Italy and Spain were the sources of the acute and convalescent COVID-19 samples. T cells, B-cell-depleted T cells, or PBMCs supplied cDNA or gDNA.

As processed by the authors: Researchers report that nucleated cell counts were estimated from reference gene primer amplification. TCRdb's table, derived via immunoSEQ multiplex PCR, lists solely in-frame clones and lacks some. That table is the source of V, J and clone size, and D and trimming were worked out from the DNA. The sample holds more than 90,000 clones, under 85% seen once. The germline V gene encodes CDR1 SGHKS and CDR2 YYEKEE (reference sequence). The germline V and J ends were trimmed by 1 base and 4 bases, with 14 bases remaining between them. The CDR3 runs to 16 residues. The count of this clone is one.

The source of this sequence is a human donor in a cohort sampled during active COVID-19. The V and J genes are TRBV5-5 and TRBJ1-4; D gene uncertain. Material for sequencing was peripheral blood. The CDR3 DNA reads as TGTGCCAGCAGCTTGCGGTTCACAGTCATTAATGAAAAACTGTTTTTT. Residues: CASSLRFTVINEKLFF. Filled out from reference TRBV5-5 and TRBJ1-4, the complete variable domain reads DAGVTQSPTHLIKTRGQQVTLRCSPISGHKSVSWYQQVLGQGPQFIFQYYEKEERGRGNFPDRFSARQFPNYSSELNVNALLLGDSALYLCASSLRFTVINEKLFFGSGTQLSVL.